This T cell receptor beta chain was identified during a study of blood T cell repertoires in COVID-19. For the study at large: Sites in the United States, Italy and Spain provided acute and convalescent COVID-19 samples. T cells, B-cell-depleted T cells, or PBMCs provided the cDNA or gDNA that served as material.

In the authors' workflow: Using reference gene primer amplification, nucleated cell counts were estimated. Only in-frame clones appear in the TCRdb table, and some are missing; sequencing was by immunoSEQ multiplex PCR. The DNA gave D and trimming, while V, J and clone size come from that table. The top ten clones hold 3.7% of a sample with roughly 120,000 clones, roughly nine tenths of them seen once. The CDR3 loop spans 12 amino acids. V was pared by 3 bases and J by 14 bases, with 2 bases of the junction left unmatched. The sample taken for sequencing was peripheral blood. The rearrangement links TRBV12-3 or TRBV12-4 to TRBJ2-1, with 12 bases lining up with TRBD2. The sequence was collected from a middle-aged man with active COVID-19. The CDR3 loop is CASSLTSGSEFF. The CDR3 DNA reads as TGTGCCAGCAGTTTGACTAGCGGGAGTGAGTTCTTC.